The 10 T cell receptor beta chains below were found in one sample sequenced in a study of Graves' ophthalmopathy and Graves' hyperthyroidism (dated by TCRdb to the late 2010s). The sequencer was an Illumina HiSeq 2000. For repertoire sequencing, the TCR beta CDR3 regions were amplified from RNA transcripts. The first round of RT-PCR was done with HTBI primers and the Qiagen OneStep RT-PCR kit, and was followed by a second round of multiplex PCR, then size selection and purification. Clones were called with MiXCR by TCRdb after fastp trimmed the public reads at Q25, and only in-frame beta chains were retained. Merged by CDR3 protein, the rows form single entries marked with the most common genes and DNA. This sample is represented by 360,000 or so distinct CDR3 sequences; around 17% of them were singletons. The leading ten clones occupy around 1.4% of the sample. Material: peripheral blood. All receptors derive from a young woman with Graves' ophthalmopathy. Donor details come from another sample of the same person, matched by shared clones.

The chain recombines TRBV7-2 with TRBJ2-4, with D possibly TRBD2 on 7 matching bases. The germline gives CDR1 SGHTA, CDR2 FQGNSA. Trimming left V 6 bases short and J 6 bases short, with 21 bases between. The CDR3 is 16 residues long. The CDR3 coding sequence is TGTGCCAGCAGGGGAATAACGGGCGGGGGCGCAAACATTCAGTACTTC. It specifies CASRGITGGGANIQYF.

The CDR3 sequence: CASSPEDVTQYF. CDR3 in DNA: TGTGCCAGCAGCCCGGAAGACGTGACCCAGTACTTC. V and J are TRBV5-5 and TRBJ2-5; D is unclear. V lost 4 bases, J lost 7 bases, and 11 bases lay in between. Germline V gene lookup returns CDR1 SGHKS and CDR2 YYEKEE (reference sequence). This CDR3 comprises 12 residues.

This clonotype was seen at least ten times. The CDR3 coding sequence is TGCGCCAGCAGCCCTCTCAGACAGGGATACACTGAAGCTTTCTTT. It translates to CASSPLRQGYTEAFF. This chain connects TRBV4-1 to TRBJ1-1; 7 nucleotides line up with TRBD1. Germline loops: CDR1 MGHRA, CDR2 YSYEKL. The ends lost 4 bases at V and 3 bases at J; junction bases unmatched: 8. CDR3 length equals 15 residues.

This clonotype came up many times. V usage is TRBV30 and J usage is TRBJ2-5; D uncertain. CDR1 and CDR2 (germline): GTSNPN, SVGIG (reference sequence). Trimming took off 1 base at V and 1 base at J, with 16 bases between the two ends. The CDR3 length is 16 residues. The CDR3 loop reads CAWSAETISFQETQYF. In DNA form, the CDR3 reads TGTGCCTGGAGTGCAGAAACCATTTCCTTCCAAGAGACCCAGTACTTC.

This clonotype was seen at least ten times. The CDR3 region has the DNA TGTGCCAGTATTGGGCAGGGGAATGCTGAAGCTTTCTTT. It encodes CASIGQGNAEAFF. This sequence joins TRBV19 and TRBJ1-1; tentative D call: TRBD1 (6 bases). The CDR3 has 13 residues. Germline V gene sequence: CDR1 LNHDA, CDR2 SQIVND (reference sequence). Trimming removed 7 bases from V and 6 bases from J, with 15 bases in between. The complete variable domain, with remaining parts taken from reference TRBV19 and TRBJ1-1, reads DGGITQSPKYLFRKEGQNVTLSCEQNLNHDAMYWYRQDPGQGLRLIYYSQIVNDFQKGDIAEGYSVSREKKESFPLTVTSAQKNPTAFYLCASIGQGNAEAFFGQGTRLTVV.

This clonotype came up many times. The chain uses TRBV10-3 and TRBJ2-2, with a weak D call TRBD1 (6 bases). The CDR3 runs to 13 residues. CDR1 is ENHRY, CDR2 SYGVKD, per germline. The V gene lost 7 bases and the J gene lost 3 bases, with 9 bases spanning the gap. This CDR3 is CAITAGDTGELFF. DNA for the CDR3: TGTGCCATCACCGCAGGGGACACCGGGGAGCTGTTTTTT.

This clonotype was recorded at least ten times. The chain uses TRBV6-2 or TRBV6-3 and TRBJ1-5; TRBD1 agrees at 8 bases. The J segment lost 6 bases and the V segment lost 4 bases, leaving 5 bases of the junction unmatched. Germline V CDR1 and CDR2: MNHEY, SVGEGT. The CDR3 loop spans 14 amino acids. CDR3 residues: CASSFGQGAQPQHF. CDR3 sequence (DNA): TGTGCCAGCAGTTTCGGACAGGGTGCTCAGCCCCAGCATTTT.

This clonotype has ten or more counts. V and J are TRBV25-1 and TRBJ2-2; D may be TRBD1 or TRBD2 (8 bases each). The CDR3 is made up of 21 amino acids. Germline CDR1 MGHDK, CDR2 SYGVNS. Trimming took off 11 bases at V and 5 bases at J, with 39 bases between the two ends. The CDR3 loop is CARPGTGDGWPGGARTGELFF. The CDR3 DNA follows: TGTGCCCGCCCCGGGACAGGCGATGGTTGGCCCGGGGGGGCGAGGACCGGGGAGCTGTTTTTT.

Many counts were recorded for this clonotype. The rearrangement uses TRBV5-1 and TRBJ1-2; the D is unclear. This CDR3 region has 13 residues. Between the trimmed V and J ends, which lost 1 base and 2 bases, there was a span of 6 bases. The germline V gene has CDR1 SGHRS and CDR2 YFSETQ. The DNA for the CDR3 is TGCGCCAGCAGCTTGACAATAAACTATGGCTACACCTTC. Amino acid sequence: CASSLTINYGYTF.

This clonotype was observed many times. The chain links TRBV7-9 to TRBJ2-7, with 7 positions matching TRBD2. V was pared by 4 bases and J by 2 bases, with 8 bases of the junction left unmatched. This CDR3 region has 15 residues. CDR1 and CDR2 (germline): SEHNR, FQNEAQ (reference sequence). The CDR3 DNA follows: TGTGCCAGCAGCTACCCGTCTAGCGGAACCTACGAGCAGTACTTC. It yields the protein CASSYPSSGTYEQYF.